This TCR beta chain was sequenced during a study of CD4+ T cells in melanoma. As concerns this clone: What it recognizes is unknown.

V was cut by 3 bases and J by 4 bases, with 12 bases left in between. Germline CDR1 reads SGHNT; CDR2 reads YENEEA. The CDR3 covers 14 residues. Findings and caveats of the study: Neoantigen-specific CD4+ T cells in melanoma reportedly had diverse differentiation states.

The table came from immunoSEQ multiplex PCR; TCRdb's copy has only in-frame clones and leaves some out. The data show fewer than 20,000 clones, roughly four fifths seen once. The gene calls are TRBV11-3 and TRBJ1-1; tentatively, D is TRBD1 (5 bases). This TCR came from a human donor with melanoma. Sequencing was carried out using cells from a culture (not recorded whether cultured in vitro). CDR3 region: CASSLGGWGTEAFF. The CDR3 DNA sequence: TGTGCCAGCAGCTTGGGGGGTTGGGGCACTGAAGCTTTCTTT.